The entry that follows covers one TCR beta chain sequence. Its antigen is currently unknown. Researchers prepared the TRB cDNA libraries using 5' RACE with UMI labels. TCRdb derives one entry per CDR3 protein from the 5' RACE reads, leaving out DNA. This sample's table reports tens of thousands of distinct CDR3 sequences. The CDR3 is 15 residues long. The germline gives CDR1 SGHRS, CDR2 YFSETQ. The data were taken from a study of CXCR3-negative and CXCR3-positive naive CD8 T cells. Study-level results: The study found more hydrophobic TRB CDR3s in CXCR3-positive naive cells than in CXCR3-negative naive cells. Memory cells diverged, while naive CXCR3-positive and CXCR3-negative cells had similar TRBV-TRBJ usage.

This chain connects TRBV5-1 to TRBJ2-7; TCRdb reports TRBD2, a call that lacks DNA to check it against. The sample consisted of naive CXCR3+ CD8+ T cells from blood. Noted subset: CD45RO-CCR7+CD27+CD95- naive CD8+ T cells expressing CXCR3 (TNR3+). The TCR was taken from a human donor in good health. Some clones in this sample may be carry-over from other donors' samples. CDR3 in amino acids: CASSSYGLAGDEQYF.